This T cell receptor beta chain was documented in a study of cytomegalovirus exposure and HLA in healthy donors. Study-wide findings and caveats: Exclusion applied to some V segments, including TRBV6-2 and TRBV6-3, as they were indistinguishable. Apart from CMV serostatus, no immune exposure information was available.

V was trimmed by 3 bases and J by 1 base, leaving 13 bases between them. The CDR3 runs to 15 residues. The germline CDR1 and CDR2 sequences are SGDLS and YYNGEE. Points on this clone: As yet, its antigen is unknown.

The PCR used 60 Vbeta and 13 Jbeta primers. Sequenced by immunoSEQ multiplex PCR; TCRdb stores in-frame clones only, minus some. The sample includes 150,000 to 200,000 clones, 12% of them seen just once. The chain employs TRBV9 and TRBJ1-2; weak D call: TRBD1 (5 bases). The receptor was isolated from a man in his fifties in good health and CMV-seropositive. The sequenced sample was PBMCs. The CDR3 nucleotides read TGTGCCAGCAGCGCCCACACAGGCGGTAACTATGGCTACACCTTC. Translating gives CASSAHTGGNYGYTF.